Below are 29 T cell receptor beta chains sequenced from a single sample in a study of PD-1 blockade in classical Hodgkin lymphoma (TCRdb year 2020). Reading the label with the study, this specimen's time point is: cycle 2 day 1 (C2D1) of nivolumab. Every trial patient had relapsed after autologous stem cell transplantation, and cohorts A, B and C differed in prior brentuximab vedotin exposure. Library prep was done by the immunoSEQ multiplex PCR assay. Drawn from immuneACCESS, this table holds only the in-frame rearrangements with V and J called that TCRdb kept. Clones are partly lost; checked studies trace under half to an unresolved V gene and leave the rest unexplained. Within this sample are roughly 60,000 clones, with more than 70% of them counted one time only. 5% to 6% of the sample rests with the top ten. Sequencing was performed on peripheral blood mononuclear cells (PBMCs), taken before the second cycle of nivolumab. These receptors were obtained from a human donor with classical Hodgkin lymphoma.

CDR3 loop: CASSSQGADEQFF. The CDR3 coding sequence is TGCGCCAGCAGCTCGCAGGGTGCGGATGAGCAGTTCTTC. The rearrangement links TRBV5-1 to TRBJ2-1, with a possible D match to TRBD1 (5 bases). Germline assignment: CDR1 SGHRS and CDR2 YFSETQ. CDR3 length: 13 amino acids. V was pared by 3 bases and J by 8 bases, with 12 bases between.

The V and J genes are TRBV11-2 and TRBJ2-1, with no clear D. This CDR3 region has 11 residues. Deletions cut 1 base from V and 7 bases from J, with 2 bases between. Germline V gene sequence: CDR1 SGHAT, CDR2 FQNNGV. This CDR3 is CASSLVNEQFF. In DNA form, the CDR3 reads TGTGCCAGCAGCTTAGTTAATGAGCAGTTCTTC.

The chain links TRBV5-1 to TRBJ1-3; D not certain. V was pared by 1 base and J by 2 bases, with 4 bases between. CDR3 length: 13 amino acids. Looked up from germline, CDR1 is SGHRS and CDR2 is YFSETQ. The CDR3 protein is CASSLFPGNTIYF. Here the CDR3 DNA reads TGCGCCAGCAGCTTGTTCCCTGGAAACACCATATATTTT.

This sequence joins TRBV7-9 and TRBJ2-2; perhaps TRBD2 as D (6 bases). Trimming cost V 11 bases and J 6 bases, with 13 bases left between them. CDR1 SEHNR and CDR2 FQNEAQ come from the germline V gene (reference sequence). This CDR3 contains 12 residues. This CDR3 is CAGDGGSGELFF. Here the CDR3 DNA reads TGTGCCGGTGACGGGGGATCCGGGGAGCTGTTTTTT.

This clone has just a few counts. The chain joins TRBV6-6 to TRBJ2-3, with 9 bases aligning to TRBD2. Trimming cost V 10 bases and J 6 bases; bases outside gene matches: 5. This CDR3 comprises 12 residues. CDR1 is MNHNY and CDR2 is SVGAGI in the germline V gene (reference sequence). The CDR3 region has the DNA TGTGCCACGCGGGGGGGCTACGATACGCAGTATTTT. Protein product: CATRGGYDTQYF.

The rearrangement links TRBV28 to TRBJ1-2; 7 bases are shared with TRBD1. Germline CDR1 reads MDHEN; CDR2 reads SYDVKM. With 8 bases clipped from V and 8 bases from J, the junction kept 8 bases outside the gene matches. CDR3 length: 12 amino acids. In nucleotides, the CDR3 is TGTGCCAGCCGGACAGGAAAAGGAGGCTACACCTTC. Its translation: CASRTGKGGYTF.

The chain employs TRBV5-1 and TRBJ2-2; 7 bases map to TRBD2. The germline V gene has CDR1 SGHRS and CDR2 YFSETQ. The CDR3 covers 18 residues. V shed 4 bases and J 5 bases; nucleotides not matched to a gene: 17. CDR3 sequence: CASSAGWSGDPGTGELFF. For the CDR3, the DNA is TGCGCCAGCAGCGCCGGTTGGAGCGGGGACCCAGGAACCGGGGAGCTGTTTTTT.

On this clone itself: Other DNA sequences in this sample translate to the same CDR3. The rearrangement joins TRBV6-5 to TRBJ1-1; D ambiguous. Germline loops: CDR1 MNHEY, CDR2 SVGAGI. Trimming took off 2 bases at V and 5 bases at J, with 15 bases between the two ends. There are 15 residues in the CDR3. CDR3 residues: CASSYTRAGKTEAFF. The CDR3 region has the DNA TGTGCCAGCAGTTACACCCGGGCGGGCAAGACTGAAGCTTTCTTT.

The genes are TRBV7-8 and TRBJ2-2; 9 positions match TRBD1. There are 14 residues in the CDR3. Germline lookup yields CDR1 SGHVS and CDR2 FQNEAQ. Trimming took 5 bases from V and 7 from J; bases not matched to a gene: 5. The CDR3 DNA reads TGTGCCAGCAGCCGGGGACAGGGAGGCGGGGAGCTGTTTTTT. Its protein product is CASSRGQGGGELFF.

J is TRBJ1-4 and V is TRBV21-1; the table assigns TRBD1, which was not confirmed against the DNA. TRBV21-1 has pseudogene status. This CDR3 region has 15 residues. The CDR3 sequence: CASSINRVVDEKLFF. CDR3 nucleotide sequence: TGTGCCAGCAGCATAAACAGGGTGGTGGATGAAAAACTGTTTTTT.

The chain joins TRBV21-1 to TRBJ1-4; TRBD1 was called by the table and not checked on the DNA. TRBV21-1 is a pseudogene segment. This CDR3 region has 16 residues. DNA of the CDR3: TGTGCCAGCAGCAGCACACACAGGGGGACTAATGAAAAACTGTTTTTT. Translating it yields CASSSTHRGTNEKLFF.

The V and J genes are TRBV21-1 and TRBJ1-2; the table's D call of TRBD1 was not tested on the DNA. TRBV21-1 is recorded as a pseudogene. CDR3 length: 17 residues. The CDR3 spells CASSNTPGQGSSYGYTF. The CDR3 nucleotides read TGTGCCAGCAGCAATACACCGGGACAGGGGTCGAGCTATGGCTACACCTTC.

The V gene is TRBV7-9, the J gene TRBJ2-3, with D perhaps matching TRBD1 (6 bases). The V end lost 2 bases, the J end lost 4 bases, and 13 bases lay between the germline ends. Germline V lookup: CDR1 SEHNR, CDR2 FQNEAQ (reference sequence). The CDR3 has 15 residues. CDR3 in DNA: TGTGCCAGCAGCTTATCCCACAGGGCGCCAGATACGCAGTATTTT. Protein: CASSLSHRAPDTQYF.

The chain carries TRBV18 and TRBJ2-7; the match to TRBD2 covers 8 bases. CDR1 is KGHSH, CDR2 LQKENI, per germline. V shed 4 bases, J shed 2 bases, and the junction held 10 bases outside the gene matches. CDR3 length: 16 residues. The CDR3 protein is CASSQPWSGGPYEQYF. In nucleotides, the CDR3 is TGTGCCAGCTCACAGCCCTGGAGCGGGGGTCCCTACGAGCAGTACTTC.

The chain uses TRBV5-1 and TRBJ1-1, with D perhaps matching TRBD1 (6 bases). V dropped 3 bases and J dropped 1 base, with 10 bases sitting between them. The germline V gene has CDR1 SGHRS and CDR2 YFSETQ. This CDR3 comprises 14 residues. The CDR3 reads CASSSTGQNTEAFF. CDR3 sequence (DNA): TGCGCCAGCAGCTCGACAGGCCAGAACACTGAAGCTTTCTTT.

V usage is TRBV9 and J usage is TRBJ1-3; no firm D call. This CDR3 comprises 14 residues. V was trimmed by 0 bases and J by 5 bases, leaving 9 bases between them. CDR1 is SGDLS and CDR2 is YYNGEE in the germline V gene. CDR3 sequence reads: CASSVGDVRNTIYF. CDR3 nucleotide sequence: TGTGCCAGCAGCGTAGGGGATGTGAGAAACACCATATATTTT.

The CDR3: CASSRGSGTSYQETQYF. The DNA for the CDR3 is TGTGCCAGCAGCCGGGGGTCCGGGACCTCGTACCAAGAGACCCAGTACTTC. The gene calls are TRBV7-9 and TRBJ2-5; tentative D call: TRBD2 (6 bases). The CDR3 covers 17 residues. Germline V CDR1 and CDR2: SEHNR, FQNEAQ (reference sequence). With 5 bases removed from V and 0 bases from J, the gap between germline ends came to 19 bases.

The V and J genes are TRBV7-9 and TRBJ1-5, with D perhaps TRBD1 (6 bases). V lost 5 bases and J lost 0, with 8 bases in between. CDR1 is SEHNR and CDR2 is FQNEAQ in the germline V gene (reference sequence). The CDR3 is 14 amino acids. The CDR3 DNA sequence: TGTGCCAGCAGCCTGGACAGTAGCAATCAGCCCCAGCATTTT. This translates into CASSLDSSNQPQHF. Together with reference TRBV7-9 and TRBJ1-5, the CDR3 gives the full variable domain: DTGVSQNPRHKITKRGQNVTFRCDPISEHNRLYWYRQTLGQGPEFLTYFQNEAQLEKSRLLSDRFSAERPKGSFSTLEIQRTEQGDSAMYLCASSLDSSNQPQHFGDGTRLSIL.

The chain recombines TRBV7-9 with TRBJ2-2; D perhaps matches TRBD2 (6 bases). V was trimmed by 5 bases and J by 3 bases, leaving 16 bases between them. The CDR3 length is 16 residues. CDR1 and CDR2 from the germline V gene are SEHNR and FQNEAQ (reference sequence). CDR3 sequence: CASSLEGRLYTGELFF. The CDR3 DNA is TGTGCCAGCAGCCTCGAAGGGAGGCTCTACACCGGGGAGCTGTTTTTT.

This rearrangement joins TRBV28 to TRBJ2-1; 9 bases are a match to TRBD1. The CDR3 has 15 amino acids. The trim removed 5 bases at V and 6 bases at J, leaving 8 bases unmatched. Germline values: CDR1 MDHEN, CDR2 SYDVKM. The CDR3 coding sequence is TGTGCCAGCAGTAAACCGGGACAGGGATTCAATGAGCAGTTCTTC. Encoded protein: CASSKPGQGFNEQFF.

This chain joins TRBV5-1 and TRBJ1-1, with D hard to call. CDR3 length: 13 amino acids. The germline V gene encodes CDR1 SGHRS and CDR2 YFSETQ. Trimming took 3 bases from V and 1 from J, leaving 7 bases between them. The chain's CDR3 is CASSSDGNTEAFF. The CDR3 DNA reads TGCGCCAGCAGCTCCGACGGGAACACTGAAGCTTTCTTT.

The chain links TRBV6-5 to TRBJ2-7; 12 nucleotides match TRBD2. Trimming cost V 6 bases and J 1 base; bases outside gene matches: 4. The CDR3 runs 15 residues. The V gene's germline CDR1 is MNHEY and CDR2 SVGAGI. The CDR3 loop reads CASRQTSGGSYEQYF. CDR3 bases: TGTGCCAGCAGACAGACTAGCGGGGGATCCTACGAGCAGTACTTC.

J is TRBJ1-2 and V is TRBV11-3; D is unclear. V was trimmed by 5 bases and J by 0 bases, leaving 10 bases between them. Looked up from germline, CDR1 is SGHNT and CDR2 is YENEEA. The CDR3 is 14 amino acids. CDR3 sequence: CASSRGTPNYGYTF. The CDR3 DNA sequence: TGTGCCAGCAGCCGGGGAACACCTAACTATGGCTACACCTTC.

The chain uses TRBV5-1 and TRBJ2-5, with 7 bases aligning to TRBD2. The CDR3 length is 15 residues. The V segment lost 3 bases and the J segment 5 bases; nucleotides outside the gene matches: 10. CDR1 is SGHRS and CDR2 is YFSETQ in the germline V gene. The CDR3: CASSSETSLGETQYF. CDR3 coding DNA: TGCGCCAGCAGCTCGGAGACTAGCTTGGGCGAGACCCAGTACTTC.

The CDR3, as DNA: TGTGCCAGCAGACCTCCCGGGACAGGGACCACCGGGGAGCTGTTTTTT. Its translation: CASRPPGTGTTGELFF. The chain has TRBV6-6 and TRBJ2-2, with 9 bases matching TRBD1. After removal of 6 bases from V and 4 bases from J, the junction contained 9 bases not matched to a gene. CDR3 size: 16 residues. CDR1 is MNHNY and CDR2 is SVGAGI in the germline V gene (reference sequence).

Here the CDR3 DNA reads TGCGCCAGCAGCTCGGGACAGGGGTTAAGAGGCACCGGGGAGCTGTTTTTT. This encodes CASSSGQGLRGTGELFF. This chain uses TRBV5-1 with TRBJ2-2, with TRBD1 identical over 10 bases. Germline-derived CDR1 and CDR2 are SGHRS and YFSETQ. The V and J ends lost 3 bases and 4 bases, in that order; junction bases with no gene match: 9. The CDR3 extends over 17 amino acids.

The V gene is TRBV30, the J gene TRBJ1-2; 7 positions agree with TRBD1. Germline V lookup: CDR1 GTSNPN, CDR2 SVGIG (reference sequence). The CDR3 is 14 amino acids. V dropped 1 base and J dropped 4; count of bases not matched to a gene: 6. DNA of the CDR3: TGTGCCTGGAGTGGTCCGGACAGGCCCTATGGCTACACCTTC. It translates to CAWSGPDRPYGYTF.

The chain uses TRBV9 and TRBJ1-6; D is uncertain. The CDR3 sequence is 16 residues long. The V and J ends lost 0 bases and 0 bases respectively, with 7 bases between them. Germline V lookup: CDR1 SGDLS, CDR2 YYNGEE. CDR3 sequence (DNA): TGTGCCAGCAGCGTAGGAGGGAGCTCCTATAATTCACCCCTCCACTTT. Its translation: CASSVGGSSYNSPLHF. The full variable domain, in which reference TRBV9 and TRBJ1-6 provide the parts outside the CDR3, is DSGVTQTPKHLITATGQRVTLRCSPRSGDLSVYWYQQSLDQGLQFLIQYYNGEERAKGNILERFSAQQFPDLHSELNLSSLELGDSALYFCASSVGGSSYNSPLHFGNGTRLTVT.

The chain is built from TRBV9 and TRBJ1-2; TRBD1 matches 9 bases. The CDR3 has 14 residues. CDR1 is SGDLS, CDR2 YYNGEE, per germline. V was clipped by 2 bases and J by 8 bases; unmatched bases: 7. CDR3 coding DNA: TGTGCCAGCAGCGTTACGGGACAGGGAATGGGCTACACCTTC. Translated: CASSVTGQGMGYTF.